A single sample gave rise to the 27 T cell receptor beta chains below, sequenced in a study of identical twins. From the 5' RACE reads, TCRdb called clonotypes with MiXCR, one entry per CDR3 protein. The table records about 890,000 distinct CDR3 sequences, over 9% of them present only once. This sample also appeared in a second study, on yellow fever vaccine responses in identical twins.

Sequencing was performed on PBMCs. These receptor sequences come from a young woman in good health.

V gene TRBV28 combines with J gene TRBJ2-1; TRBD2 agrees at 10 bases. Germline CDR1 MDHEN, CDR2 SYDVKM. The CDR3 runs to 15 residues. V gave up 11 bases and J gave up 6 bases; unmatched junction bases: 13. CDR3 region: CAGRASGSYSNEQFF. CDR3 coding DNA: TGTGCCGGGAGGGCTAGCGGGAGTTATAGCAATGAGCAGTTCTTC.

This clonotype was counted only a few times. The chain combines TRBV14 with TRBJ1-6; weak D call: TRBD1 (5 bases). CDR1 is SGHDN and CDR2 is FVKESK in the germline V gene. The CDR3 runs to 15 residues. Trimming removed 0 bases from V and 10 bases from J, with 13 bases in between. CDR3 nucleotides: TGTGCCAGCAGCCAAGAAGAGGGGTTTAGATCACCCCTCCACTTT. The encoded protein is CASSQEEGFRSPLHF.

This clonotype has just a few counts. This rearrangement joins TRBV24-1 to TRBJ2-3; D gene ambiguous. Trimming took 6 bases from V and 5 from J, leaving 11 bases between them. The CDR3 contains 13 residues. Looked up from germline, CDR1 is KGHDR and CDR2 is SFDVKD. This chain's CDR3 is CATSTTREDTQYF. Written as DNA, the CDR3 is TGTGCCACCAGTACAACCCGAGAAGATACGCAGTATTTT.

This clonotype was seen more than once but under ten times. The DNA of the CDR3 is TGCAGTGCTGGTCGACAGGGGACCTACAATGAGCAGTTCTTC. It translates to CSAGRQGTYNEQFF. This chain connects TRBV20-1 to TRBJ2-1, with TRBD1 identical over 8 bases. Trimming took 5 bases from V and 2 from J; bases not matched to a gene: 5. This CDR3 contains 14 residues. Germline CDR1 reads DFQATT; CDR2 reads SNEGSKA (reference sequence).

This clonotype was seen a few times. The gene calls are TRBV7-8 and TRBJ2-2; D uncertain. Germline-derived CDR1 and CDR2 are SGHVS and FQNEAQ. The CDR3 is made up of 13 amino acids. V gave up 0 bases and J gave up 7 bases, with 6 bases separating them. The CDR3 is CASSLATDGELFF. For the CDR3, the DNA is TGTGCCAGCAGCTTAGCTACGGACGGGGAGCTGTTTTTT. Together with reference TRBV7-8 and TRBJ2-2, the CDR3 gives the full variable domain: GAGVSQSPRYKVAKRGQDVALRCDPISGHVSLFWYQQALGQGPEFLTYFQNEAQLDKSGLPSDRFFAERPEGSVSTLKIQRTQQEDSAVYLCASSLATDGELFFGEGSRLTVL.

This clonotype showed up many times. The J gene is TRBJ2-7, the V gene TRBV28, with D hard to call. CDR3 length: 12 amino acids. The germline V gene encodes CDR1 MDHEN and CDR2 SYDVKM. V was shortened by 1 base and J by 2 bases, with 3 bases between the two germline ends. CDR3 in DNA: TGTGCCAGCAGTTTATCCACCTACGAGCAGTACTTC. Protein product: CASSLSTYEQYF.

V usage is TRBV12-3 or TRBV12-4 and J usage is TRBJ2-3; TRBD2 matches 14 bases. After removal of 8 bases from V and 5 bases from J, the junction contained 9 bases not matched to a gene. CDR3 size: 16 residues. The CDR3 DNA sequence: TGTGCCAGCTATACGACTAGCGGGAGGGCCTTAGATACGCAGTATTTT. Residues: CASYTTSGRALDTQYF.

This clonotype appeared a few times. The rearrangement links TRBV20-1 to TRBJ1-4; weak D call: TRBD1 (5 bases). The CDR3 is 13 residues long. Germline CDR1 reads DFQATT; CDR2 reads SNEGSKA (reference sequence). The V end lost 5 bases, the J end lost 7 bases, and 14 bases lay between the germline ends. The CDR3, as DNA: TGCAGTGCTCCCTCCCGACAGTTTGAAAAACTGTTTTTT. It is translated as CSAPSRQFEKLFF.

The chain employs TRBV2 and TRBJ2-1; 8 positions agree with TRBD2. Germline V gives CDR1 SNHLY, CDR2 FYNNEI. With 2 bases clipped from V and 9 bases from J, the junction kept 9 bases outside the gene matches. The CDR3 loop spans 15 amino acids. CDR3 in amino acids: CASSERIGRAGEQFF. The CDR3 DNA follows: TGTGCCAGCAGTGAAAGAATCGGGAGGGCCGGTGAGCAGTTCTTC.

The CDR3 spells CASSFGQGETGELFF. The CDR3, as DNA: TGTGCCAGCAGCTTCGGACAGGGGGAGACCGGGGAGCTGTTTTTT. The genes are TRBV7-9 and TRBJ2-2, with TRBD1 matching over 10 bases. V lost 3 bases to trimming and J lost 5 bases; unmatched junction nucleotides: 3. CDR3 length equals 15 residues. Germline V gene sequence: CDR1 SEHNR, CDR2 FQNEAQ (reference sequence).

This clonotype has more than one count but fewer than ten. The chain employs TRBV20-1 and TRBJ2-6, with no clear D. Germline lookup yields CDR1 DFQATT and CDR2 SNEGSKA (reference sequence). CDR3 length equals 17 residues. Between the trimmed V and J ends, which lost 0 bases and 2 bases, there was a span of 14 bases. In DNA form, the CDR3 reads TGCAGTGCTAGAGATCTTGTGCGGTTAACTGGGGCCAACGTCCTGACTTTC. Amino acids: CSARDLVRLTGANVLTF.

Only a few counts were recorded for this clonotype. The chain carries TRBV12-3 or TRBV12-4 and TRBJ1-5; D not certain. V shed 2 bases and J shed 3 bases, with 8 bases lying between them. The CDR3 contains 14 residues. CDR3 sequence (DNA): TGTGCCAGCAGTTTAAATTATATCAATCAGCCCCAGCATTTT. It encodes CASSLNYINQPQHF.

This chain joins TRBV24-1 and TRBJ2-2, with 8 positions matching TRBD1. The junction had 10 bases not matched to a gene; V was cut back by 6 bases and J by 5 bases. Germline CDR1 and CDR2: KGHDR and SFDVKD. The CDR3 covers 16 residues. CDR3 sequence: CATSSSRGRLTGELFF. In DNA, the CDR3 is TGTGCCACCAGTTCCTCCAGGGGGCGCTTGACCGGGGAGCTGTTTTTT.

This clonotype was detected many times. The chain recombines TRBV12-3 or TRBV12-4 with TRBJ2-2, with 8 bases that match TRBD2. This CDR3 contains 15 residues. The ends lost 8 bases at V and 4 bases at J; junction bases unmatched: 9. In DNA form, the CDR3 reads TGTGCCAGCGGAGTGGCGGGGGGAGGCACCGGGGAGCTGTTTTTT. It encodes CASGVAGGGTGELFF.

The table lists this clonotype with many counts. The chain couples TRBV10-3 to TRBJ1-2; D is unclear. This CDR3 comprises 14 residues. The V end was cut by 0 bases, the J end by 4 bases, with 9 bases between. The V gene's germline CDR1 is ENHRY and CDR2 SYGVKD. The CDR3 nucleotides read TGTGCCATCAGTGAGTCGACGCCGGCCTATGGCTACACCTTC. This sequence encodes CAISESTPAYGYTF.

This clonotype was seen a few times. V and J are TRBV5-1 and TRBJ2-5; D remains ambiguous. The V end was cut by 4 bases, the J end by 3 bases, with 16 bases between. The germline CDR1 and CDR2 sequences are SGHRS and YFSETQ. This CDR3 is built from 15 residues. The CDR3, as DNA: TGCGCCAGCAGCCCGCCTGGTGGCAGAGAAGAGACCCAGTACTTC. Translated: CASSPPGGREETQYF.

This clonotype was found a few times. The chain carries TRBV29-1 and TRBJ1-1; D is undetermined. The V gene lost 3 bases and the J gene lost 1 base, with 12 bases spanning the gap. This CDR3 has 14 residues. The germline gives CDR1 SQVTM, CDR2 ANQGSEA. The CDR3 DNA follows: TGCAGCGTTGATTCCAGGCTTACGAACACTGAAGCTTTCTTT. This sequence encodes CSVDSRLTNTEAFF.

The chain recombines TRBV20-1 with TRBJ1-6; tentatively, D is TRBD1 (5 bases). The CDR3 contains 15 residues. From germline, CDR1 is DFQATT and CDR2 SNEGSKA (reference sequence). Trimming took off 3 bases at V and 0 bases at J, with 9 bases between the two ends. CDR3 sequence (DNA): TGCAGTGCTAGTCGACAGAGCTCCTATAATTCACCCCTCCACTTT. Translating it yields CSASRQSSYNSPLHF.

The V and J genes are TRBV25-1 and TRBJ2-1; 7 bases map to TRBD1. The CDR3 extends over 16 amino acids. Trimming cost V 4 bases and J 8 bases; bases outside gene matches: 14. CDR1 is MGHDK, CDR2 SYGVNS, per germline. The DNA of the CDR3 is TGTGCCAGCAGTGCCTTAGGACAGGCGAGATACTATGAGCAGTTCTTC. It yields the protein CASSALGQARYYEQFF. Supplemented by reference TRBV25-1 and TRBJ2-1, the full variable domain reads EADIYQTPRYLVIGTGKKITLECSQTMGHDKMYWYQQDPGMELHLIHYSYGVNSTEKGDLSSESTVSRIRTEHFPLTLESARPSHTSQYLCASSALGQARYYEQFFGPGTRLTVL.

This clonotype was seen ten or more times. V usage is TRBV12-3 or TRBV12-4 and J usage is TRBJ2-1; TRBD2 matches 11 bases. CDR3 length equals 16 residues. The V gene end was trimmed by 7 bases and the J gene end by 0 bases; junction bases not matched to a gene: 5. For the CDR3, the DNA is TGTGCCAGCACCGGACTAGCGGGCAGCTCCTACAATGAGCAGTTCTTC. Amino acid sequence: CASTGLAGSSYNEQFF.

J is TRBJ2-1 and V is TRBV27; D gene uncertain. CDR3 length: 16 residues. CDR1 is MNHEY, CDR2 SMNVEV, per germline (reference sequence). Trimming stripped 5 bases from V and 1 base from J, with 15 bases between. The CDR3 sequence is CASSIATSLSYNEQFF. The CDR3 DNA reads as TGTGCCAGCAGTATCGCGACGTCCCTTTCCTACAATGAGCAGTTCTTC.

This clonotype has at least ten counts. This sequence joins TRBV10-3 and TRBJ2-5; TRBD1 might be the D (6 bases). The CDR3 has 14 amino acids. With 5 bases removed from V and 4 bases from J, the gap between germline ends came to 14 bases. Germline V gives CDR1 ENHRY, CDR2 SYGVKD. Here the CDR3 reads CAISKQGNGETQYF. The CDR3 region has the DNA TGTGCCATCAGTAAACAGGGAAATGGAGAGACCCAGTACTTC.

This clonotype was picked up a small number of times. J is TRBJ2-1 and V is TRBV20-1; 7 bases map to TRBD2. Trimming removed 0 bases from V and 0 bases from J; junction bases left unmatched: 5. Germline V gene lookup returns CDR1 DFQATT and CDR2 SNEGSKA (reference sequence). This CDR3 has 16 amino acids. The CDR3, as DNA: TGCAGTGCTAGAGATGAGGGAGGGAGCTCCTACAATGAGCAGTTCTTC. It codes for CSARDEGGSSYNEQFF.

This clonotype has a count of ten or more. The rearrangement uses TRBV28 and TRBJ2-5, with TRBD1 matching 7 bases. The germline V gene has CDR1 MDHEN and CDR2 SYDVKM. This CDR3 is 14 amino acids long. V shed 6 bases and J 9 bases; nucleotides not matched to a gene: 13. The CDR3 DNA follows: TGTGCCAGCAGCAAAGGAAGGGGGCGAGTTGCCCAGTACTTC. This codes for CASSKGRGRVAQYF.

The rearrangement links TRBV19 to TRBJ2-1; 11 bases agree with TRBD2. The CDR3 has 16 residues. After removal of 4 bases from V and 8 bases from J, the junction contained 10 bases not matched to a gene. Germline values: CDR1 LNHDA, CDR2 SQIVND (reference sequence). CDR3 nucleotides: TGTGCCAGTAGTAAGCTAGCGGGAGGCCATGTCGATGAGCAGTTCTTC. Translated, it gives CASSKLAGGHVDEQFF.

The chain has TRBV18 and TRBJ2-1, with TRBD2 matching 8 bases. V shed 8 bases and J 5 bases; nucleotides not matched to a gene: 8. CDR3 size: 14 residues. CDR1 is KGHSH and CDR2 is LQKENI in the germline V gene. CDR3 in amino acids: CASPAAGADNEQFF. The CDR3 nucleotides read TGTGCCAGCCCCGCAGCGGGAGCGGACAATGAGCAGTTCTTC. Combining the CDR3 with reference TRBV18 and TRBJ2-1 gives the whole variable domain NAGVMQNPRHLVRRRGQEARLRCSPMKGHSHVYWYRQLPEEGLKFMVYLQKENIIDESGMPKERFSAEFPKEGPSILRIQQVVRGDSAAYFCASPAAGADNEQFFGPGTRLTVL.

At least ten counts were recorded for this clonotype. Germline and junction disagree at one end, which may indicate a read error. The V and J genes are TRBV5-1 and TRBJ2-3, with 7 nucleotides matching TRBD2. The germline CDR1 and CDR2 sequences are SGHRS and YFSETQ. The CDR3 totals 14 residues. The CDR3 DNA sequence: TGTGCCAGCAGTTCCCTCGCGGGGGCAGATACGCAGTATTTT. Translating gives CASSSLAGADTQYF.